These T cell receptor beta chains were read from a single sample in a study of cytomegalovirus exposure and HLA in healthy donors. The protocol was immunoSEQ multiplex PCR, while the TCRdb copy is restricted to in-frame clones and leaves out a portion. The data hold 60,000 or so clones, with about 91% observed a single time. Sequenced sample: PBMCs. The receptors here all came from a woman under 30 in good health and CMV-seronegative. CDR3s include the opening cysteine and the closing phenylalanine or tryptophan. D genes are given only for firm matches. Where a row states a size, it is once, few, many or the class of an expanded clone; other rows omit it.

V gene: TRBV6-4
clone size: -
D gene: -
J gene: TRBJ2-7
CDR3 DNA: TGTGCCAGCAGCGCCGACTTTGACTACGAGCAGTACTTC
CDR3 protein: CASSADFDYEQYF

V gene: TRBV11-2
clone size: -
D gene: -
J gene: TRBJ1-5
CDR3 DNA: TGTGCCAGCAGCTTAGGGCTAGGGGGGCCCCAGCATTTT
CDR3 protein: CASSLGLGGPQHF

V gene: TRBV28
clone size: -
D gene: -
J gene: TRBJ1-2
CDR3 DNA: TGTGCCAGCAGTTTGAGAGGGAAATACGGCTACACCTTC
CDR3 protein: CASSLRGKYGYTF

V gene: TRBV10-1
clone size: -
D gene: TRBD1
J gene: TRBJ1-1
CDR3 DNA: TGCGCCAGCAGTTCAGGGGGAGTGAGCACTGAAGCTTTCTTT
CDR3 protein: CASSSGGVSTEAFF

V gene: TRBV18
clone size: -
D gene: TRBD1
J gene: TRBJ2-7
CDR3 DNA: TGTGCCAGCTCACAGGGACAGGGGGCGATCCGCGAGCAGTACTTC
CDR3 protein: CASSQGQGAIREQYF

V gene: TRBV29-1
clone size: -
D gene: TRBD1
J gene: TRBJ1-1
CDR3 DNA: TGCAGCGTTACCGGGACAGGGGCCACTGAAGCTTTCTTT
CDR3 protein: CSVTGTGATEAFF

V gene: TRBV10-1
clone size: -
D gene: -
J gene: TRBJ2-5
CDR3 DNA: TGCGCCAGCAGCGCGGCCTTAACCCAAGAGACCCAGTACTTC
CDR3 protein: CASSAALTQETQYF

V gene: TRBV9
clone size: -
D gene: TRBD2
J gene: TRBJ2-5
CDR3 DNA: TGTGCCAGCAGCGGAGCGGGGAAAGAGACCCAGTACTTC
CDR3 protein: CASSGAGKETQYF

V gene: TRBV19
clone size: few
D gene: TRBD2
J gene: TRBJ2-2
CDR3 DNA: TGTGCCAGTCAGAGCGGGAGTCGTATCACCGGGGAGCTGTTTTTT
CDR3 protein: CASQSGSRITGELFF

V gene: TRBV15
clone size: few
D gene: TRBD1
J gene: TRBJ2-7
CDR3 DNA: TGTGCCACCAGCAGCGGCGGACAGGGCGCGCACTTC
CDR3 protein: CATSSGGQGAHF

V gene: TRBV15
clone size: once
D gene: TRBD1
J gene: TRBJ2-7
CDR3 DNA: TGTGCCACCAGCACCCATCTGGGGACAGCCCCCTACGAGCAGTACTTC
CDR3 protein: CATSTHLGTAPYEQYF

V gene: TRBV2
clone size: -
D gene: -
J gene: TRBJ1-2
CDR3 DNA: TGTGCCAGCAGTGTGATAGGGGGAATAGCGAACTATGGCTACACCTTC
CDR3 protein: CASSVIGGIANYGYTF

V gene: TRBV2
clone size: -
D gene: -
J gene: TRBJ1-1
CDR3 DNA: TGTGCCAGCAGTGTAAAGGGAGGGGACACTGAAGCTTTCTTT
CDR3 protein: CASSVKGGDTEAFF

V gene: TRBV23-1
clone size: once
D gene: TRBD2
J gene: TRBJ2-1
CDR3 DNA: TGCGCCAGCAGTCGCGGGAGGTACAATGAGCAGTTCTTC
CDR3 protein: CASSRGRYNEQFF

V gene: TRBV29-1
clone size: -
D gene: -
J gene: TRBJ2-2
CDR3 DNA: TGCAGCGTTGAAGACCCGGTCGGAGGACTGTTTTTT
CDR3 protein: CSVEDPVGGLFF

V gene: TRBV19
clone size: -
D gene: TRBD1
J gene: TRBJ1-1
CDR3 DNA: TGTGCCAGCCGAGGACAGGGGAACACTGAAGCTTTCTTT
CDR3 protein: CASRGQGNTEAFF

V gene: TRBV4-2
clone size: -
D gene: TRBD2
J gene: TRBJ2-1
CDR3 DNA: TGTGCCAGCAGCCAAGCGACTAGCGGCTACAATGAGCAGTTCTTC
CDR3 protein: CASSQATSGYNEQFF

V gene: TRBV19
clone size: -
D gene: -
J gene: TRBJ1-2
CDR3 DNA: TGTGCCAGTAAGGAGAAGGCCGATCCTCGGGGTGGCTACACCTTC
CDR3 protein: CASKEKADPRGGYTF

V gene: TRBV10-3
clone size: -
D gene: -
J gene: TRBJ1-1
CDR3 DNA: TGTGCCATCAGAACCACAGGGAACACTGAAGCTTTCTTT
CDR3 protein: CAIRTTGNTEAFF

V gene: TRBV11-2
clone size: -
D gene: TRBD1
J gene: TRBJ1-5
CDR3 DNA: TGTGCCAGCAGCTTCTCGGGACAGGGGCATTTT
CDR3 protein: CASSFSGQGHF

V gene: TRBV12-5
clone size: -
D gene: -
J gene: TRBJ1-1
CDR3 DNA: TGTGCTAGTGGTTTGCCACCGGAGGGGCCCGGTGTAGCTTTCTTT
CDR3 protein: CASGLPPEGPGVAFF

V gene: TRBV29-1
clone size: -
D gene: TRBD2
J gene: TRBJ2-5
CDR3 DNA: TGCAGCGTTGAAGATGCAAGGGGGGGACTAGCGGGGGCCGAAACCCAGTACTTC
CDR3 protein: CSVEDARGGLAGAETQYF

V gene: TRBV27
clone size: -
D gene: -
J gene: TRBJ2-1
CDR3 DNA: TGTGCCAGCAGTTTAGGCAGCTACAATGAGCAGTTCTTC
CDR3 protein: CASSLGSYNEQFF

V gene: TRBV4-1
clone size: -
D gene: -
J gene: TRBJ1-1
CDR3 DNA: TGCGCCAGCAGCAAAGCACAGGGTGCGATGAACACTGAAGCTTTCTTT
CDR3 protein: CASSKAQGAMNTEAFF

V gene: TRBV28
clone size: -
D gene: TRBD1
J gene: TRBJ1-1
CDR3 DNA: TGTGCCAGCAGTTGCCAGACAGGGACTTTCGTGGAGGACACTGAAGCTTTCTTT
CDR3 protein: CASSCQTGTFVEDTEAFF

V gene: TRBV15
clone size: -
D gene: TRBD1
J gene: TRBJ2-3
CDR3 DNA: TGTGCCACCAGCCCGAGTTTGGGGGGGACAGGGGCAGATACGCAGTATTTT
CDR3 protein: CATSPSLGGTGADTQYF

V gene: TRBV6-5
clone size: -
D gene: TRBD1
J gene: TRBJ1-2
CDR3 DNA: TGTGCCAGCAGTTACTCGAGACAGGGCCATGGCTACACCTTC
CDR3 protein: CASSYSRQGHGYTF

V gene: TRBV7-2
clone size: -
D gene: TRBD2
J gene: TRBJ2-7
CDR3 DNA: TGTGCCAGCAGCCTCATAGCGGGAGCCCTCTACGAGCAGTACTTC
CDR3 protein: CASSLIAGALYEQYF

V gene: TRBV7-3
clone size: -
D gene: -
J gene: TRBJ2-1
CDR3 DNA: TGTGCCAGCAGAATAGGGCAGGGGCGCAATGAGCAGTTCTTC
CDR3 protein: CASRIGQGRNEQFF

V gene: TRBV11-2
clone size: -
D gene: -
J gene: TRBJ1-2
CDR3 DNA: TGTGCCAGCAGCTGGGGACACCCAAGAAGATATAGCTACACCTTC
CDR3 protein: CASSWGHPRRYSYTF

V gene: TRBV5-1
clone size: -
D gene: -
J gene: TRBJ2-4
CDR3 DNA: TGCGCCAGCAGCTTGGAAGGGGGTGGCAAAAACATTCAGTACTTC
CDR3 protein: CASSLEGGGKNIQYF